The TCR beta chain under discussion was sequenced for a study of immune heterogeneity within non-small cell lung tumors. As for this clonotype: Its antigen remains unknown.

Template was bulk tumor genomic DNA, around 600 ng per sample. Several biopsies per primary tumor were taken during surgery, spaced as far apart as possible. The cohort was untreated, with newly diagnosed non-small cell lung cancer undergoing curative surgery. Study-wide points: Identical dominant CDR3 beta clonotypes spanned tumor sites within a patient, beside site-unique high-frequency clones. Statistically, local T-cell clonality exhibited a moderate yet significant correlation with local tumor mutational burden (R roughly 0.34).

TCR beta CDR3 amplification used multiplex PCR with 32 V and 13 J primers. TCRdb reanalysed the multiplex PCR reads using MiXCR and keeps one entry per CDR3 protein. The sample contains approximately 11,000 distinct CDR3 sequences, approximately 20% of which appear only once. Trimming took 0 bases from V and 7 from J; bases not matched to a gene: 9. This CDR3 spans 16 amino acids. Looked up from germline, CDR1 is LGHNA and CDR2 is YNFKEQ. This chain joins TRBV4-2 and TRBJ2-1, with 7 nucleotides matching TRBD2. The sample comprised lung tumor tissue. The clonotype was recovered from a man aged 55 to 70 with non-small cell lung cancer. The CDR3 sequence: CASSQDQSGTGNEQFF. The CDR3 DNA sequence: TGTGCCAGCAGCCAAGATCAAAGCGGGACCGGTAATGAGCAGTTCTTC.